Shown below are 22 T cell receptor beta chains from a single sample sequenced in a study of regulatory T cells in long-lasting Graves disease. This sample's time point: newly diagnosed GD, antithyroid drugs for less than 3 months. There was RNA extracted from PBMCs, and the TCR library was made from it. Building of the TCR beta libraries involved iRepertoire HTBI primers and Arm-PCR of CDR3 regions. TCRdb used MiXCR to reprocess the multiplex PCR reads, holding one entry per CDR3 protein. The profile shows roughly 510,000 distinct CDR3 sequences, about 16% of them singletons. These same data were also listed under a study on T cells in Graves' hyperthyroidism and ophthalmopathy.

The sequencing used peripheral blood mononuclear cells (PBMCs), collected at new diagnosis, from a patient treated with antithyroid drugs. Source of these receptors: a man in his late teens or twenties with Graves disease.

This CDR3 reads CASSLLAGSFRDTQYF. CDR3 in DNA: TGTGCCAGCAGTTTATTAGCCGGGAGTTTTCGAGATACGCAGTATTTT. The rearrangement links TRBV7-9 to TRBJ2-3; TRBD2 is a possible D gene (6 bases). Trimming took off 6 bases at V and 5 bases at J, with 21 bases between the two ends. In germline, CDR1 is SEHNR, CDR2 FQNEAQ (reference sequence). This CDR3 is built from 16 residues.

There are many counts of this clonotype. The chain uses TRBV27 and TRBJ1-1; 7 bases align to TRBD1. The V gene's germline CDR1 is MNHEY and CDR2 SMNVEV (reference sequence). The CDR3 runs to 18 residues. Trimming took 7 bases from V and 0 from J; bases not matched to a gene: 17. Here the CDR3 reads CASILAPPTGSMNTEAFF. DNA for the CDR3: TGTGCCAGCATCCTCGCCCCCCCGACAGGGTCCATGAACACTGAAGCTTTCTTT.

This clonotype has a handful of counts. The rearrangement uses TRBV28 and TRBJ2-7; D possibly corresponds to TRBD2 (5 bases). The CDR3 totals 14 residues. The germline V gene has CDR1 MDHEN and CDR2 SYDVKM. Trimming removed 6 bases at V and 0 bases at J, with 12 bases between. The CDR3 region is CASRRHGNSYEQYF. CDR3 coding DNA: TGTGCCAGCAGGCGCCACGGGAACTCCTACGAGCAGTACTTC.

V is TRBV5-4 and J is TRBJ2-2, with D perhaps matching TRBD2 (5 bases). Between the trimmed V and J ends, which lost 2 bases and 6 bases, there was a span of 11 bases. The CDR3 loop spans 14 amino acids. Germline-derived CDR1 and CDR2 are SGHNT and YYREEE (reference sequence). Here the CDR3 reads CASSFLLGAGELFF. The CDR3 DNA sequence: TGTGCCAGCAGCTTTCTTCTCGGGGCCGGGGAGCTGTTTTTT.

This clonotype has only a few counts. V and J are TRBV29-1 and TRBJ2-7; D possibly corresponds to TRBD2 (6 bases). Trimming took off 6 bases at V and 0 bases at J, with 12 bases between the two ends. Germline loops: CDR1 SQVTM, CDR2 ANQGSEA. The CDR3 is 13 residues long. CDR3 nucleotide sequence: TGCAGCGTGCGGCTGGGGGGCTCCTACGAGCAGTACTTC. Protein product: CSVRLGGSYEQYF.

This clonotype was detected many times. The chain links TRBV30 to TRBJ1-2; D not resolved. V lost 0 bases, J lost 3 bases, and 8 bases lay in between. Germline CDR1 GTSNPN, CDR2 SVGIG (reference sequence). The CDR3 has 13 amino acids. CDR3 sequence reads: CAWSVTAYYGYTF. CDR3 bases: TGTGCCTGGAGTGTAACAGCGTACTATGGCTACACCTTC.

This clonotype came up a few times. The rearrangement uses TRBV29-1 and TRBJ2-1; either TRBD1 or TRBD2 may supply D (5 bases each). The CDR3 is 13 amino acids. Trimming cost V 4 bases and J 8 bases, with 15 bases left between them. Per germline, CDR1 SQVTM and CDR2 ANQGSEA. CDR3 coding DNA: TGCAGCGTTGCGGAGGCAGGGTTTGATGAGCAGTTCTTC. It specifies CSVAEAGFDEQFF.

The table lists this clonotype with many counts. The CDR3 here is CSALSGGPGDTQYF. CDR3 DNA: TGCAGTGCCCTGTCTGGGGGACCGGGTGATACGCAGTATTTT. The J gene is TRBJ2-3, the V gene TRBV20-1; D is possibly TRBD1 or TRBD2 (5 bases each). The V gene lost 6 bases and the J gene lost 6 bases, with 19 bases spanning the gap. The CDR3 is 14 amino acids. Germline-derived CDR1 and CDR2 are DFQATT and SNEGSKA (reference sequence).

This clonotype was seen more than once but under ten times. The chain couples TRBV29-1 to TRBJ2-1; a weak D match, TRBD2 (6 bases). V was trimmed by 3 bases and J by 2 bases, leaving 14 bases between them. This CDR3 comprises 15 residues. Germline assignment: CDR1 SQVTM and CDR2 ANQGSEA. Written as DNA, the CDR3 is TGCAGCGTTGAGATGGAGGGGCTGGCCTACAATGAGCAGTTCTTC. Residues: CSVEMEGLAYNEQFF.

A few counts support this clonotype. J is TRBJ2-5 and V is TRBV25-1; possibly TRBD2 for D (7 bases). The CDR3 runs 16 residues. V was clipped by 0 bases and J by 4 bases, with 15 bases between them. Germline CDR1 MGHDK, CDR2 SYGVNS. CDR3 protein: CASSEYSRGGGETQYF. For the CDR3, the DNA is TGTGCCAGCAGTGAATACAGCAGGGGCGGGGGAGAGACCCAGTACTTC.

The V and J genes are TRBV29-1 and TRBJ2-7; D is perhaps TRBD2 (6 bases). CDR1 and CDR2 (germline): SQVTM, ANQGSEA. This CDR3 contains 14 residues. Trimming removed 0 bases at V and 5 bases at J, with 14 bases between. CDR3 region: CSVEDPGGRNEQYF. The CDR3, as DNA: TGCAGCGTTGAAGATCCCGGGGGTCGGAACGAGCAGTACTTC.

The J gene is TRBJ2-5, the V gene TRBV5-1; D might be TRBD1 (6 bases). With 4 bases removed from V and 3 bases from J, the gap between germline ends came to 16 bases. Germline CDR1 SGHRS, CDR2 YFSETQ. CDR3 size: 15 residues. CDR3 sequence reads: CASSQSGTNKETQYF. The CDR3 DNA sequence: TGCGCCAGCAGCCAATCCGGGACAAACAAAGAGACCCAGTACTTC.

The V call is TRBV18, the J call TRBJ2-7, with D possibly being TRBD1 (5 bases). V lost 2 bases to trimming and J lost 6 bases, with 17 bases between them. The CDR3 totals 15 residues. The germline CDR1 and CDR2 sequences are KGHSH and LQKENI. The DNA of the CDR3 is TGTGCCAGCTCACCAACAGGCCACAGGACCGTCGAGCAGTACTTC. As protein: CASSPTGHRTVEQYF.

The chain carries TRBV27 and TRBJ1-6, with a tentative D call TRBD1 (5 bases). The CDR3 loop spans 16 amino acids. V lost 8 bases and J 2 bases, leaving 16 bases between the germline ends. Germline assignment: CDR1 MNHEY and CDR2 SMNVEV (reference sequence). The CDR3 protein is CASYYTGVPYNSPLHF. CDR3 coding DNA: TGTGCCAGCTACTACACGGGGGTACCCTATAATTCACCCCTCCACTTT.

This clonotype appeared many times. This CDR3 is CASSVRGRGEVTGELFF. DNA for the CDR3: TGTGCCAGCAGTGTCAGGGGGCGCGGTGAAGTCACCGGGGAGCTGTTTTTT. The chain combines TRBV27 with TRBJ2-2; 8 bases map to TRBD1. With V trimmed by 5 bases and J by 4 bases, 12 bases remained unmatched. The germline V gene encodes CDR1 MNHEY and CDR2 SMNVEV (reference sequence). This CDR3 has 17 residues.

As DNA, the CDR3 is TGCAGCGTTGAGGGAGACAGATACACTGAAGCTTTCTTT. Protein product: CSVEGDRYTEAFF. V is TRBV29-1 and J is TRBJ1-1; TRBD1 might be the D (5 bases). Trimming cost V 3 bases and J 3 bases, with 11 bases left between them. CDR3 length: 13 residues. The germline CDR1 and CDR2 sequences are SQVTM and ANQGSEA.

As to this clonotype: A much more abundant neighbour one base away suggests this may be a read error. The chain links TRBV30 to TRBJ2-7; 12 nucleotides line up with TRBD2. The length of the CDR3 is 12 residues. Germline-derived CDR1 and CDR2 are GTSNPN and SVGIG (reference sequence). Unmatched junction bases numbered 11, after V lost 8 bases and J lost 12 bases. The CDR3 DNA reads TGTGCCCTAGTGACTAGCGGGAGTACCCGGTACTTC. This codes for CALVTSGSTRYF.

This clonotype was detected many times. Given a much more abundant clone one base away, this may be a read error. The chain combines TRBV7-9 with TRBJ2-1, with 7 positions matching TRBD1. The junction had 3 bases not matched to a gene; V was cut back by 2 bases and J by 5 bases. CDR1 and CDR2 (germline): SEHNR, FQNEAQ (reference sequence). The CDR3 is 14 amino acids. The CDR3 here is CASSLLGTDNEQFF. The CDR3 DNA sequence: TGTGCCAGCAGCTTACTTGGGACAGACAATGAGCAGTTCTTC.

The chain uses TRBV20-1 and TRBJ1-2; 9 bases are a match to TRBD1. From germline, CDR1 is DFQATT and CDR2 SNEGSKA (reference sequence). The CDR3 has 17 residues. Trimming took 0 bases from V and 4 from J; bases not matched to a gene: 12. The CDR3 reads CSARDQQPTTGGYGYTF. The CDR3 DNA is TGCAGTGCTAGAGACCAACAACCGACGACAGGGGGCTATGGCTACACCTTC.

This clonotype was recorded at least ten times. The chain recombines TRBV7-9 with TRBJ1-1; 7 bases agree with TRBD1. Germline V lookup: CDR1 SEHNR, CDR2 FQNEAQ (reference sequence). Germline trimming cut 5 bases from V and 0 bases from J; bases unmatched to any gene: 6. CDR3 length: 15 residues. CDR3 bases: TGTGCCAGCAGCCCAATGGGACAGCTGAACACTGAAGCTTTCTTT. Amino acid sequence: CASSPMGQLNTEAFF.

This clonotype was picked up many times. J is TRBJ2-1 and V is TRBV12-5; 10 positions match TRBD2. The CDR3 length is 15 residues. Germline assignment: CDR1 LGHNT and CDR2 FRNRAP. Trimming took 6 bases from V and 8 from J; bases not matched to a gene: 10. CDR3 residues: CASGPLAGASDEQFF. The CDR3 nucleotides are TGTGCTAGTGGACCTCTAGCGGGAGCAAGCGATGAGCAGTTCTTC.

This clonotype has at least ten counts. CDR3 loop: CASSRIGGGEQFF. In DNA form, the CDR3 reads TGTGCCAGCAGTCGCATTGGGGGCGGTGAGCAGTTCTTC. J is TRBJ2-1 and V is TRBV12-3 or TRBV12-4; D may be TRBD1 (6 bases). The CDR3 sequence is 13 residues long. Deletions cut 5 bases from V and 9 bases from J, with 14 bases between.